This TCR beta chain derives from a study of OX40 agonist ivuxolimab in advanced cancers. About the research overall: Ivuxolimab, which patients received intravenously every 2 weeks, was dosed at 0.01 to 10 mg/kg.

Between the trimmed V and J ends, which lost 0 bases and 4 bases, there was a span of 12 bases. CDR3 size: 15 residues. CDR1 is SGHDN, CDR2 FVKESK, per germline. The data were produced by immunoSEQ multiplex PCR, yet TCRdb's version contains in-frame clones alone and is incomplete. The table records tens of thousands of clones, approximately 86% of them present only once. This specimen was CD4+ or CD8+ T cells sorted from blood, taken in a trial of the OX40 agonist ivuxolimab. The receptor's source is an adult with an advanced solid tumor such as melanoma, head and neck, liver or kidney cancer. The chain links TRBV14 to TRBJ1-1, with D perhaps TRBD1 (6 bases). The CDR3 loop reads CASSQETGIGTEAFF. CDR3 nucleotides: TGTGCCAGCAGCCAAGAAACAGGGATAGGCACTGAAGCTTTCTTT.